These 7 T cell receptor beta chains were all obtained from the same sample, sequenced in a study of blood T cell repertoires in COVID-19. The assay was immunoSEQ multiplex PCR, and TCRdb's table has in-frame clones only and misses some. The table has around 18,000 clones, about nine tenths seen once. Sequenced input: peripheral blood. The receptors come from a human donor in a cohort sampled during active COVID-19.

J is TRBJ2-7 and V is TRBV4-3; D is unresolved. The CDR3 extends over 14 amino acids. Trimming cost V 0 bases and J 4 bases, with 10 bases left between them. Germline CDR1 is LGHNA and CDR2 is YSLEER. The CDR3 nucleotides read TGCGCCAGCAGCCAAGATGCACAGTCTTACGAGCAGTACTTC. It specifies CASSQDAQSYEQYF.

V and J are TRBV6-5 and TRBJ2-1; weak D call: TRBD1 (5 bases). Trimming took off 5 bases at V and 2 bases at J, with 13 bases between the two ends. Per germline, CDR1 MNHEY and CDR2 SVGAGI. This CDR3 is built from 15 residues. The CDR3 region is CASSRSTGAYNEQFF. The DNA of the CDR3 is TGTGCCAGCAGTCGCAGTACAGGAGCCTACAATGAGCAGTTCTTC.

The chain is built from TRBV30 and TRBJ1-3; TRBD1 matches 9 bases. This CDR3 contains 15 residues. J gave up 2 bases and V 0 bases, and 2 bases lay outside the gene matches. Germline V CDR1 and CDR2: GTSNPN, SVGIG (reference sequence). The CDR3 DNA sequence: TGTGCCTGGAGTGTACGACAGGGGGCTGGAAACACCATATATTTT. Its translation: CAWSVRQGAGNTIYF.

V is TRBV5-1 and J is TRBJ2-5, with D perhaps matching TRBD2 (6 bases). Germline V lookup: CDR1 SGHRS, CDR2 YFSETQ. This CDR3 has 16 residues. Trimming removed 4 bases at V and 1 base at J, with 17 bases between. The CDR3 protein is CASSARGAGLQETQYF. The CDR3, as DNA: TGCGCCAGCAGCGCCAGAGGGGCGGGGCTCCAAGAGACCCAGTACTTC. Combining the CDR3 with reference TRBV5-1 and TRBJ2-5 gives the whole variable domain KAGVTQTPRYLIKTRGQQVTLSCSPISGHRSVSWYQQTPGQGLQFLFEYFSETQRNKGNFPGRFSGRQFSNSRSEMNVSTLELGDSALYLCASSARGAGLQETQYFGPGTRLLVL.

The chain couples TRBV29-1 to TRBJ1-1, with no clear D. The V gene lost 3 bases and the J gene lost 5 bases, with 7 bases spanning the gap. The CDR3 loop spans 11 amino acids. Germline loops: CDR1 SQVTM, CDR2 ANQGSEA. The CDR3 DNA reads as TGCAGCGTTGAGGGAGGGACTGAAGCTTTCTTT. This codes for CSVEGGTEAFF. Filled out from reference TRBV29-1 and TRBJ1-1, the complete variable domain reads SAVISQKPSRDICQRGTSLTIQCQVDSQVTMMFWYRQQPGQSLTLIATANQGSEATYESGFVIDKFPISRPNLTFSTLTVSNMSPEDSSIYLCSVEGGTEAFFGQGTRLTVV.

The gene calls are TRBV28 and TRBJ2-3, with a possible D match to TRBD2 (5 bases). This CDR3 region has 13 residues. In germline, CDR1 is MDHEN, CDR2 SYDVKM. Deletions cut 8 bases from V and 2 bases from J, with 11 bases between. The DNA for the CDR3 is TGTGCCAGCGGACTCGGAGCCACAGATACGCAGTATTTT. Translation: CASGLGATDTQYF.

This rearrangement joins TRBV18 to TRBJ2-1; 9 bases match TRBD1. The junction had 10 bases not matched to a gene; V was cut back by 6 bases and J by 7 bases. The CDR3 contains 15 residues. Germline CDR1 is KGHSH and CDR2 is LQKENI. In nucleotides, the CDR3 is TGTGCCAGCTCCGGATTGGGGACAGGGCCGAATGAGCAGTTCTTC. Protein product: CASSGLGTGPNEQFF.